This is a list of T cell receptor beta chains from one sample in a study of beta chain features in type 1 diabetes. Assay: immunoSEQ multiplex PCR; the TCRdb copy retains only in-frame clones and omits some. The table includes a few hundred thousand clones, approximately 16% detected once. The specimen sequenced was naive CD4+ T cells from blood. The receptors shown here come from a man under 40 with type 1 diabetes. CDR3s include the opening cysteine and the closing phenylalanine or tryptophan. The D gene is left open where the match is weak. Clone size appears in some rows only: once, few, many, or a class for an expanded clone.

TRBV21-1,NA,TRBJ2-5,NA,TGTGCCAGCAGCCTCCAGCGGTGGCGGCTAGCAGAAGAGACCCAGTACTTC,CASSLQRWRLAEETQYF
TRBV7-2,few,TRBJ2-1,NA,TGTGCCAGCAGCTCGGAGGGGAGCTCCTACAATGAGCAGTTCTTC,CASSSEGSSYNEQFF
TRBV7-9,few,TRBJ2-3,TRBD1,TGTGCCAGCACCCCGGCGGACAGGGAGACAGATACGCAGTATTTT,CASTPADRETDTQYF
TRBV29-1,few,TRBJ1-1,NA,TGCAGCGTTGGCCAGGAACGTAAGAACACTGAAGCTTTCTTT,CSVGQERKNTEAFF
TRBV6-6,NA,TRBJ2-7,NA,TGTGCCAGCAGTTCAGCTAGCAGCTCCTACGAGCAGTACTTC,CASSSASSSYEQYF
TRBV2,few,TRBJ2-5,TRBD1,TGTGCCAGCAGTCCGCGACAGGGCCAAGAGACCCAGTACTTC,CASSPRQGQETQYF
TRBV5-6,NA,TRBJ2-5,TRBD2,TGTGCCAGCAGCCCCGGGACTAGCGGCCAAGAGACCCAGTACTTC,CASSPGTSGQETQYF
TRBV4-1,few,TRBJ1-2,NA,TGCGCCAGCAGCCAAGCTTATCTTAACTATGGCTACACCTTC,CASSQAYLNYGYTF
TRBV29-1,NA,TRBJ1-1,NA,TGCAGCGTTGGGCCTATTAGACAGGCGAACACTGAAGCTTTCTTT,CSVGPIRQANTEAFF
TRBV30,NA,TRBJ1-2,NA,TGTGCCTGGTCGCGTCAAGGGGATGGCTACACCTTC,CAWSRQGDGYTF